This T cell receptor beta chain was captured in a study of identical twins. Overall study findings and caveats: The study found weaker excess twin sharing in beta out-of-frame sequences. Fewer insertions characterized abundant cord blood beta clonotypes, whereas memory repertoires showed none. Not following the same donors, the study drew its conclusions from cross-sectional statistical analysis.

Comments on this clonotype: Its target is not known.

Germline CDR1 SGHDN, CDR2 FVKESK. The CDR3 spans 14 residues. V dropped 1 base and J dropped 2 bases, with 7 bases sitting between them. Template switching introduced a universal primer site, and the cDNA bore unique molecular identifiers. TCRdb re-derived calls from the 5' RACE reads in MiXCR, one entry per CDR3 protein. The data contain hundreds of thousands of distinct CDR3 sequences, 5.5% to 6.5% of them singletons. The source material was naive T cells sorted from blood. This sequence was found in a man aged 18 to 30 in good health. V is TRBV14 and J is TRBJ2-3, with no clear D. The DNA of the CDR3 is TGTGCCAGCAGCCAAGGAGGCTACACAGATACGCAGTATTTT. It yields the protein CASSQGGYTDTQYF.